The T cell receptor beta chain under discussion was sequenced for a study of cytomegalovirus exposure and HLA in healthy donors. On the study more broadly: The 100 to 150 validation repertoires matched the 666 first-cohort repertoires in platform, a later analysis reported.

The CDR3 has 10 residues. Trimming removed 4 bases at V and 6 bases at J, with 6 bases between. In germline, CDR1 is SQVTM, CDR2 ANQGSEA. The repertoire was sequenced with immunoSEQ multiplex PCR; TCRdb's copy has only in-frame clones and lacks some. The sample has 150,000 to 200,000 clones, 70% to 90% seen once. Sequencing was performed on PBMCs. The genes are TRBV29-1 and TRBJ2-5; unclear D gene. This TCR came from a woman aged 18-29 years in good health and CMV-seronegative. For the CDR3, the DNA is TGCAGCGTTGTATGGCAGACCCAGTACTTC. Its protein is CSVVWQTQYF.